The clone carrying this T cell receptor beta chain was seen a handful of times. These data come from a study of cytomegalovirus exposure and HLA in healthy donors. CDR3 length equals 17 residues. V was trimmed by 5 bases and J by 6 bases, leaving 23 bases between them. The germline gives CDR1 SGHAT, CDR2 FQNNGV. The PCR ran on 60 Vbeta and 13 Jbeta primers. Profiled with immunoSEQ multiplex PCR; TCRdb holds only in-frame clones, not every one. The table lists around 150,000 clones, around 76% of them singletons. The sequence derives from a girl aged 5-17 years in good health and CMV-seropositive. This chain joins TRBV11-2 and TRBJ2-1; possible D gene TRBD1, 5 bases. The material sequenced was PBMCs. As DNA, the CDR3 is TGTGCCAGCAGCCCAAAGGGGTTATTGGGCCGCCGCAATGAGCAGTTCTTC. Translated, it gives CASSPKGLLGRRNEQFF.